The entry below gives a single TCR beta chain sequence along with its context. Its cognate antigen is unknown. Looked up from germline, CDR1 is LGHNA and CDR2 is YNFKEQ. Trimming removed 5 bases from V and 5 bases from J; junction bases left unmatched: 6. The CDR3 length is 16 residues. This sample was included in a study of T cell responses to AZD1222 COVID-19 vaccine. Study overall: Whether given at about 4 or about 12 weeks, second doses were pooled.

Measured with immunoSEQ multiplex PCR; TCRdb has only the in-frame clones, and not every one. This table holds under 130,000 clones, roughly 82% found once. The study's findings and limits: Baseline testing showed seropositivity in only six AZD1222 recipients. Donors were largely white British and mainly female; clonal diversity was possibly underestimated. Spike-specific TCR depth and breadth grew after two AZD1222 doses.

The V gene is TRBV4-2, the J gene TRBJ2-2; 12 bases match TRBD2. The material was peripheral blood, obtained on day 0 of AZD1222 vaccination. The receptor's source is an adult in good health. The CDR3 nucleotides read TGTGCCAGCAGCTCCCCTAGCGGGGGGGGGACCGGGGAGCTGTTTTTT. Protein product: CASSSPSGGGTGELFF.